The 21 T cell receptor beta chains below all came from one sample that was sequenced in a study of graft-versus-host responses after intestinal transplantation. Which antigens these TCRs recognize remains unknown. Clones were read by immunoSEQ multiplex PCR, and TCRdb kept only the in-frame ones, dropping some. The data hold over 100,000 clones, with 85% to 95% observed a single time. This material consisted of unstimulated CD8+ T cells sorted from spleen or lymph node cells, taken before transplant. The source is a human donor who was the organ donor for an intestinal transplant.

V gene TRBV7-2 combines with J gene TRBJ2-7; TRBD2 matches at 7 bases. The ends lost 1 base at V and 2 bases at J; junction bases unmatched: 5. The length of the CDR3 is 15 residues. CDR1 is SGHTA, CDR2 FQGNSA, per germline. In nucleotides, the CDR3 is TGTGCCAGCAGCTTAGTGGGAGGGAAGGCCTACGAGCAGTACTTC. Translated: CASSLVGGKAYEQYF.

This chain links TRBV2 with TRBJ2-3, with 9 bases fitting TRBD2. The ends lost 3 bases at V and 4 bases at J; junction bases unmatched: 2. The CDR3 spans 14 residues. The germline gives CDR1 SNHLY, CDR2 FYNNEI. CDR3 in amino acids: CASSEASGADTQYF. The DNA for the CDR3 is TGTGCCAGCAGTGAGGCTAGCGGGGCAGATACGCAGTATTTT.

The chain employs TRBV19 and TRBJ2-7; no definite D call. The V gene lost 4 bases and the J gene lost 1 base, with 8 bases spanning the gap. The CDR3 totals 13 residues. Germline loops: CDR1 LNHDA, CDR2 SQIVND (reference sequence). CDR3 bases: TGTGCCAGTAGTACGACCGATTCCTACGAGCAGTACTTC. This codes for CASSTTDSYEQYF.

The chain's CDR3 is CASSLERGYEQYF. DNA of the CDR3: TGTGCCAGCAGCTTGGAGCGAGGTTACGAGCAGTACTTC. J is TRBJ2-7 and V is TRBV5-4, with D hard to call. V lost 0 bases to trimming and J lost 4 bases, with 8 bases between them. Germline values: CDR1 SGHNT, CDR2 YYREEE (reference sequence). The CDR3 spans 13 residues.

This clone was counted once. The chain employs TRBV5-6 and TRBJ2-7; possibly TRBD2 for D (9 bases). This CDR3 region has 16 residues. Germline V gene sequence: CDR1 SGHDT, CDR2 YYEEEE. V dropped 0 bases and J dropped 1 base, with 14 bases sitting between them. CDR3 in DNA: TGTGCCAGCAGCTTGGCTAGCGGGACAGGTTCCTACGAGCAGTACTTC. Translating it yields CASSLASGTGSYEQYF.

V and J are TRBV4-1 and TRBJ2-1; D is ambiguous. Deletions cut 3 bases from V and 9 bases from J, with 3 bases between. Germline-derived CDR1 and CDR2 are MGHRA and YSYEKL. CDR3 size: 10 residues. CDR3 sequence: CASSQGEQFF. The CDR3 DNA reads TGCGCCAGCAGCCAGGGTGAGCAGTTCTTC.

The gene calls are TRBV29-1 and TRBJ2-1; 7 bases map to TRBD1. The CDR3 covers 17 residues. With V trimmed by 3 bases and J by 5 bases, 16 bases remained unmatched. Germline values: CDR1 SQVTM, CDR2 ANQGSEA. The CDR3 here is CSVDFIQGDRVDNEQFF. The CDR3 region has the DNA TGCAGCGTTGATTTTATTCAGGGGGATCGTGTGGACAATGAGCAGTTCTTC.

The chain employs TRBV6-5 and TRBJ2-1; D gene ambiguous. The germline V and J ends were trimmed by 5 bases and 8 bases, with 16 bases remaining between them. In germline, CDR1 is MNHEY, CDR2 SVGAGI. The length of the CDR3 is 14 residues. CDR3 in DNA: TGTGCCAGCAGTATTAAAATAAGTGGGGATGAGCAGTTCTTC. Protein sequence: CASSIKISGDEQFF.

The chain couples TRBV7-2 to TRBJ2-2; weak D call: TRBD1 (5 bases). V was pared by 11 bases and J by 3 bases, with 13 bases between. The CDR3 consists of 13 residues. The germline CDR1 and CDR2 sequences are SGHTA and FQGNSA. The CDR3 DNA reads TGTGCCTGGGGCGGCGTGTACACCGGGGAGCTGTTTTTT. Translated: CAWGGVYTGELFF.

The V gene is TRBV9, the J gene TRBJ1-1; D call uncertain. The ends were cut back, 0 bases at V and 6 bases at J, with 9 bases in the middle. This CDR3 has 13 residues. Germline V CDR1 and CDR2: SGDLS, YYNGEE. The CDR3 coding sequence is TGTGCCAGCAGCGTAGTCGAGGTCCCTGAAGCTTTCTTT. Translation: CASSVVEVPEAFF. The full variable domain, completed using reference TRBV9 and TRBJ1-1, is DSGVTQTPKHLITATGQRVTLRCSPRSGDLSVYWYQQSLDQGLQFLIQYYNGEERAKGNILERFSAQQFPDLHSELNLSSLELGDSALYFCASSVVEVPEAFFGQGTRLTVV.

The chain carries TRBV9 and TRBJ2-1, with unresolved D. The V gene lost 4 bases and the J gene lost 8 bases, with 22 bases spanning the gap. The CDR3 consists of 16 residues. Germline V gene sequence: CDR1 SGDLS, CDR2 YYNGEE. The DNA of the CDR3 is TGTGCCAGCAGCCCCATCGAAAAGGTTTACTGGGATGAGCAGTTCTTC. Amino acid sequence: CASSPIEKVYWDEQFF.

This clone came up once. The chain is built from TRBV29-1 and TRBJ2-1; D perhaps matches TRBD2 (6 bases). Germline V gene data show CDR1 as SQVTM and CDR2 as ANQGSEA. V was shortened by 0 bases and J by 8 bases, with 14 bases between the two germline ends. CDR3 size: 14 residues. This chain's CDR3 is CSVEEEGGVDEQFF. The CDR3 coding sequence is TGCAGCGTTGAAGAAGAAGGAGGGGTAGATGAGCAGTTCTTC.

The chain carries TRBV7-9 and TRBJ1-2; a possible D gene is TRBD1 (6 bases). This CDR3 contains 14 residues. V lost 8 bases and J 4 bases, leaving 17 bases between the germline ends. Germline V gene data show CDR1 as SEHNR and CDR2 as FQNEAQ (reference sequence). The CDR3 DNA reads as TGTGCCAGCGCTCCTCTACAGGGAACCTATGGCTACACCTTC. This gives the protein CASAPLQGTYGYTF.

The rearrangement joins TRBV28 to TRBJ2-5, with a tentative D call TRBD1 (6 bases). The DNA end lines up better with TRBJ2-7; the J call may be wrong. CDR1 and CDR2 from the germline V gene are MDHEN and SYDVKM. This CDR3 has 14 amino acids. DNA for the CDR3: TGTGCCAGCAGATCGACTTTAGGGGGTTACGAGCAGTACTTC. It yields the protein CASRSTLGGYEQYF.

DNA for the CDR3: TGTGCCAGCAGCTTAAGCTCAACGGGTAGCTCCTACGAGCAGTACTTC. Translated: CASSLSSTGSSYEQYF. The chain uses TRBV11-2 and TRBJ2-7; no definite D call. CDR3 length: 16 amino acids. From germline, CDR1 is SGHAT and CDR2 FQNNGV. The ends were cut back, 2 bases at V and 0 bases at J, with 14 bases in the middle.

CDR3 in DNA: TGCGCCAGCAGCCCAGGACTAGCGGGAGGACCATACAATGAGCAGTTCTTC. The encoded protein is CASSPGLAGGPYNEQFF. This chain connects TRBV4-3 to TRBJ2-1; the match to TRBD2 covers 14 bases. In germline, CDR1 is LGHNA, CDR2 YSLEER. After removal of 4 bases from V and 4 bases from J, the junction contained 6 bases not matched to a gene. This CDR3 spans 17 amino acids.

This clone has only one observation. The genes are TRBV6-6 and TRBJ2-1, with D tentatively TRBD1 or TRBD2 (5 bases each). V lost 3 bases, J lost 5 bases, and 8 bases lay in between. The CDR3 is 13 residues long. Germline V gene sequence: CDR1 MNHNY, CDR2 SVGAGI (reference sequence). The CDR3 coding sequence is TGTGCCAGCAGTTATAGGGGAGACAATGAGCAGTTCTTC. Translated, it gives CASSYRGDNEQFF.

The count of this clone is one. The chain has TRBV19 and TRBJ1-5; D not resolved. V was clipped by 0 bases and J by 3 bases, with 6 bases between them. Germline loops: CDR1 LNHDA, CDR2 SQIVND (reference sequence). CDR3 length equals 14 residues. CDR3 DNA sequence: TGTGCCAGTAGTATAGACAGCGACAATCAGCCCCAGCATTTT. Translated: CASSIDSDNQPQHF.

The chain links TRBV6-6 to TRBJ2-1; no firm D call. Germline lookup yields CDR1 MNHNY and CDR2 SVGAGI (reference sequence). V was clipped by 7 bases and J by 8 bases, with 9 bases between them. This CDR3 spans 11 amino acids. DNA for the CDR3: TGTGCCAGCAACGGATTCGATGAGCAGTTCTTC. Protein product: CASNGFDEQFF.

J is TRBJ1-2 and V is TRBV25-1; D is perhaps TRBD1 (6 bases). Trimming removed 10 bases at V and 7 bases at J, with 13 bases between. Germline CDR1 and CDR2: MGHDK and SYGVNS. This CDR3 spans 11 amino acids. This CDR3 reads CATEDRAGYTF. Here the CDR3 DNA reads TGTGCCACCGAGGACAGAGCTGGCTACACCTTC.

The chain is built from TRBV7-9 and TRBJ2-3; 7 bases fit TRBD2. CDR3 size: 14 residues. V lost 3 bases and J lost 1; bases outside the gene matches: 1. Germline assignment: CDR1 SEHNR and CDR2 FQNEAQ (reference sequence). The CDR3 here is CASSFAGGTDTQYF. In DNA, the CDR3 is TGTGCCAGCAGCTTCGCGGGAGGCACAGATACGCAGTATTTT.